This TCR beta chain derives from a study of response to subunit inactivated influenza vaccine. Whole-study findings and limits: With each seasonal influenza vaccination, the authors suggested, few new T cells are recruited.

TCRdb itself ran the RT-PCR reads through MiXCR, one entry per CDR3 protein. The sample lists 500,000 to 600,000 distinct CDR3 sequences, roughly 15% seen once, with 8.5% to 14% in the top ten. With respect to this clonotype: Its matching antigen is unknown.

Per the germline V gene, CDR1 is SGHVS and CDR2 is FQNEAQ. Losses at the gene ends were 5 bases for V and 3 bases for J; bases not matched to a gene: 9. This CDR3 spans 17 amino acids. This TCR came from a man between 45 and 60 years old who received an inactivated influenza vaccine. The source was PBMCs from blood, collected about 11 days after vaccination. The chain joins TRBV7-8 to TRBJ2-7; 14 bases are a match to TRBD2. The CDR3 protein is CASSPKRTSGRLYEQYF. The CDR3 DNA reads TGTGCCAGCAGCCCAAAGCGGACTAGCGGGAGGCTCTACGAGCAGTACTTC.